Here is one T cell receptor (beta chain) with its context. The antigen is unknown. Germline V gene data show CDR1 as LGHNA and CDR2 as YSLEER. CDR3 size: 15 residues. With 3 bases removed from V and 2 bases from J, the gap between germline ends came to 13 bases. This table comes from immunoSEQ multiplex PCR, and its TCRdb copy is limited to in-frame clones, with some not included. The top ten clones hold approximately 15% of a sample with some 87,000 clones, approximately 90% of them seen once. The sample belongs to a study of siplizumab effects on memory and regulatory T cells. Findings of the study overall: Few alloreactive clones mapped to unstimulated subsets.

This TCR derives from a human donor in good health. V and J are TRBV4-3 and TRBJ1-1; TRBD1 is a possible D gene (5 bases). Sequencing was done on a sample of CD4+ T cells sorted from blood. The CDR3 is CASSQTERDNTEAFF. The CDR3 bases are TGCGCCAGCAGCCAGACAGAGAGAGATAACACTGAAGCTTTCTTT.